A single T cell receptor (beta chain) is shown here with its context. Its recognized antigen is unknown. There are no base qualities to consult, and no much larger clone falls within one base. These data belong to a study of blood T cell repertoires in COVID-19 (TCRdb year 2020). In the study overall: Samples covering the acute and convalescent phases of COVID-19 were provided by collaborators in the United States, Italy and Spain. The material from the prospective study consisted of cDNA or gDNA derived from T cells, B-cell-depleted T cells, or PBMCs. The dataset comprised deeply sampled blood TCRbeta repertoires from subjects exposed to, actively infected with, or recovered from COVID-19. The repertoires were released in a freely available public database intended as a resource for research on the immune response to SARS-CoV-2. Samples came from the ongoing ImmuneRACE study (first 160 participants) plus 1,254 subjects from 6 global collaborators. A de-identified subject ID, COVID-19 status, age in years and sex were almost always included in the sample metadata. Where available, HLA class I and class II types were obtained from metadata supplied by the sample provider rather than from assay-based typing.

Participants in the prospective study were enrolled through a virtual design, were aged roughly 18 to 100 years, and lived in roughly 24 United States geographic areas. In the prospective study, cohorts were assigned on the basis of participant-reported clinical history obtained from a screening survey and a study questionnaire. Each participant in the prospective study had whole blood, serum and a nasopharyngeal or oropharyngeal swab collected by mobile phlebotomists. Over a roughly 2-month period, participants in the prospective study had the option of providing additional blood draws and questionnaires. Prospective study blood samples were shipped either frozen or at room temperature before DNA extraction. Results and caveats for the whole study, not just this receptor: The quantity of clinical and demographic metadata differed by source and by participant and was supplied without curation.

TCRbeta CDR3 regions were amplified from genomic DNA using the immunoSEQ Assay, a bias-controlled multiplex PCR. The authors' analysis ran thus. Within the assay, amplification of reference gene primers was used to estimate how many nucleated cells each sample contained. To quantify the absolute abundance of each unique TCRbeta CDR3 rearrangement, sequence reads were collapsed and filtered. For each sample, productive Simpson clonality was calculated as the square root of Simpson's diversity index over productive rearrangements. In TCRdb, the immuneACCESS table is reduced to in-frame sequences with V and J assigned. These tables do not hold every clone; where another copy was compared, an unresolved V gene accounts for under half, and the others remain unexplained. V, J and clone size are taken as reported in that table, and D and trimming were inferred from the DNA itself. Here the sample has 350,000 or so clones; roughly 85% occur a single time. About 4% of the sample is in the top ten clones.

Germline trimming: 5 bases from V, 3 bases from J; junction bases outside gene matches: 3. The CDR1 and CDR2 encoded by the germline V gene (reference sequence) are MNHNY and SVGAGI. The CDR3 measures 14 amino acids from cysteine to phenylalanine. The read is trimmed to its CDR3 DNA, 42 bases read in frame from base 1. The receptor was derived from a woman between 40 and 55 years old with acute COVID-19. The chain is encoded by TRBV6-6 joined to TRBJ1-3; 8 middle bases align to TRBD1. The sequenced sample was PBMCs or T cells enriched from blood (not recorded which). The CDR3 reads CASSQGAGGNTIYF. The bases read TGTGCCAGCAGTCAGGGGGCGGGTGGAAACACCATATATTTT.